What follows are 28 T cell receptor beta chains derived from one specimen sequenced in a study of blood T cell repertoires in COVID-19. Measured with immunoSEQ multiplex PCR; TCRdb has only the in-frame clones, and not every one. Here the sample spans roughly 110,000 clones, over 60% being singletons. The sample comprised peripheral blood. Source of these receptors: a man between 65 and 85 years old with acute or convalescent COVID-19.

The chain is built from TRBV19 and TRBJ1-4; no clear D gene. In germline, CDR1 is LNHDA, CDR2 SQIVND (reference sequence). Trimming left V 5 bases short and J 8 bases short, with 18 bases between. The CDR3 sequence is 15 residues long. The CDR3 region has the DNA TGTGCCAGTAGTCCGGTAAGAGGAGGGCCCGAAAAACTGTTTTTT. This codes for CASSPVRGGPEKLFF.

In DNA, the CDR3 is TGTGCCAGCAGCTTAGAACGGCAGGGGGCAGATGGCTACACCTTC. Encoded protein: CASSLERQGADGYTF. The chain is built from TRBV7-9 and TRBJ1-2, with TRBD1 matching over 8 bases. With 1 base clipped from V and 6 bases from J, the junction kept 7 bases outside the gene matches. The CDR3 loop spans 15 amino acids. Germline V gene sequence: CDR1 SEHNR, CDR2 FQNEAQ (reference sequence).

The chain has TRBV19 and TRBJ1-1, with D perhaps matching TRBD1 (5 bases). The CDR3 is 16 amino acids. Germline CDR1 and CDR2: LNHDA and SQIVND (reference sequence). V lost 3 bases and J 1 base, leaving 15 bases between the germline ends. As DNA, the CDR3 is TGTGCCAGTAGTATTCCCCAGGGCCTATCGAACACTGAAGCTTTCTTT. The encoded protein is CASSIPQGLSNTEAFF.

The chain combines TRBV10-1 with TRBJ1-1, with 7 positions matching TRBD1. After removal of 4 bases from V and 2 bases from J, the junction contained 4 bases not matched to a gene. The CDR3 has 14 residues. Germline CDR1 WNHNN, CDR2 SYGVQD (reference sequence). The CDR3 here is CASSVGQINTEAFF. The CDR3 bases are TGCGCCAGCAGTGTGGGACAGATAAACACTGAAGCTTTCTTT.

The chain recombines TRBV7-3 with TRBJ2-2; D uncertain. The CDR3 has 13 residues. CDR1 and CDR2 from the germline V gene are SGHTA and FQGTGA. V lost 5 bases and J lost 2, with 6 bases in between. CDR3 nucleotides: TGTGCCAGCAGCGGAGATAACACCGGGGAGCTGTTTTTT. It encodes CASSGDNTGELFF.

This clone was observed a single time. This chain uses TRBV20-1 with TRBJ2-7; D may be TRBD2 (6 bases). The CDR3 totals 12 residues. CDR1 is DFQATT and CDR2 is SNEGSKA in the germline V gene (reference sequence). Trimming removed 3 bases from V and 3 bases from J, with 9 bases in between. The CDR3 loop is CSASGGNYEQYF. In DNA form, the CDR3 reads TGCAGTGCTAGTGGAGGGAACTACGAGCAGTACTTC.

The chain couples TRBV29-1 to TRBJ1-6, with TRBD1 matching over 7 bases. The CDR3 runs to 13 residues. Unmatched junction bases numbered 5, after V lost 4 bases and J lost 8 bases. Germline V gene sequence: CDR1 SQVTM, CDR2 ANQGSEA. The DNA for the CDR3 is TGCAGCGTTGGCGACAGGGATGATTCACCCCTCCACTTT. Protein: CSVGDRDDSPLHF.

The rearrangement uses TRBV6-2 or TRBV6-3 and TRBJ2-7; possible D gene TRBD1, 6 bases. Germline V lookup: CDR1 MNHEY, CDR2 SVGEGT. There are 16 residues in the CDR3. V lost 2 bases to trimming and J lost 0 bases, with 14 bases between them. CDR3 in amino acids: CASSYPRQGSSYEQYF. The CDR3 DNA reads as TGTGCCAGCAGTTACCCCCGTCAGGGGAGCTCCTACGAGCAGTACTTC.

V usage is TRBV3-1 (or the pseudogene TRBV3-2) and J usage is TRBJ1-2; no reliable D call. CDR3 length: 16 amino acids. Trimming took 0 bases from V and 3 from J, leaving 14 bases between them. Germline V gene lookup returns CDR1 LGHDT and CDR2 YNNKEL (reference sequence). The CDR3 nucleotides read TGTGCCAGCAGCCAAGATGTCGGCAGGCCAGACTATGGCTACACCTTC. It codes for CASSQDVGRPDYGYTF.

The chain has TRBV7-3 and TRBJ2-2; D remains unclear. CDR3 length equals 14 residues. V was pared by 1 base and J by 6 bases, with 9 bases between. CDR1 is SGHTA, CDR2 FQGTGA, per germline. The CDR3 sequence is CASSLMSIPGELFF. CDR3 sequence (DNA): TGTGCCAGCAGCTTAATGAGCATTCCCGGGGAGCTGTTTTTT.

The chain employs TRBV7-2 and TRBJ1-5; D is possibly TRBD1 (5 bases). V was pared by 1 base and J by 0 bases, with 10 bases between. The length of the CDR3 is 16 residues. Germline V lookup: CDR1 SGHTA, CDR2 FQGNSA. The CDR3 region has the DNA TGTGCCAGCAGCTTAGATGTGGGGGGTAGCAATCAGCCCCAGCATTTT. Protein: CASSLDVGGSNQPQHF.

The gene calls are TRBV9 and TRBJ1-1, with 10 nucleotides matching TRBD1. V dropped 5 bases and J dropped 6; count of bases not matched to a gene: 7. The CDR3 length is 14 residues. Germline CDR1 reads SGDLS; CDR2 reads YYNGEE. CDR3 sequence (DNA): TGTGCCAGCAGTCCGGGACAGGGGTTGGCTGAAGCTTTCTTT. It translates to CASSPGQGLAEAFF.

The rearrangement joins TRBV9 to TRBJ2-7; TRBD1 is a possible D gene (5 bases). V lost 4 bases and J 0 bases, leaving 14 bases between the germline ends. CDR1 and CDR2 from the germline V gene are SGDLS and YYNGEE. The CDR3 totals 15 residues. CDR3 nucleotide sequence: TGTGCCAGCAGCCGTACAGGCGACATCTCCTACGAGCAGTACTTC. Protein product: CASSRTGDISYEQYF. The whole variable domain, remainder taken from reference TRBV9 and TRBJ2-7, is DSGVTQTPKHLITATGQRVTLRCSPRSGDLSVYWYQQSLDQGLQFLIQYYNGEERAKGNILERFSAQQFPDLHSELNLSSLELGDSALYFCASSRTGDISYEQYFGPGTRLTVT.

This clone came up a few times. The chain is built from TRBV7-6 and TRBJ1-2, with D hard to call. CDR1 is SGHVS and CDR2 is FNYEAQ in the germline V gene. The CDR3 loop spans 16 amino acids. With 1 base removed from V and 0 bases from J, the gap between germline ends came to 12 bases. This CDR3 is CASSLGSPGANYGYTF. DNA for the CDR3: TGTGCCAGCAGCTTAGGGTCCCCCGGGGCTAACTATGGCTACACCTTC.

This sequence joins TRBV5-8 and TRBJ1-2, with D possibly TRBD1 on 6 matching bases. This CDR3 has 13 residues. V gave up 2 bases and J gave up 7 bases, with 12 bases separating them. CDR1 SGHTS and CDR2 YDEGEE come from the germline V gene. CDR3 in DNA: TGTGCCAGCAGCTTACAGGGAGAAACTGGCTACACCTTC. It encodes CASSLQGETGYTF.

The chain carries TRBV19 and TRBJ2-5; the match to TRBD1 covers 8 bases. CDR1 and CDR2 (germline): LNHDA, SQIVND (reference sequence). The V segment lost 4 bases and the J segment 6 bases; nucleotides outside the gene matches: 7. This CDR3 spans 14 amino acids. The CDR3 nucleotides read TGTGCCAGTAGTACGTCAGGGGGCGGAAAGACCCAGTACTTC. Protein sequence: CASSTSGGGKTQYF.

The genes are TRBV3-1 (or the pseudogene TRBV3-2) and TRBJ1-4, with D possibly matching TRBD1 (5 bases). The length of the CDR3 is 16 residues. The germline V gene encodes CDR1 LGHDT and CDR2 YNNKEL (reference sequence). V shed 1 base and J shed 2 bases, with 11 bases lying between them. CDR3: CASSQGAGRTNEKLFF. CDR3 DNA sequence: TGTGCCAGCAGCCAAGGGGCAGGGCGGACTAATGAAAAACTGTTTTTT.

CDR3 sequence reads: CASSTLGVADTQYF. DNA for the CDR3: TGTGCCAGCAGCACCTTAGGGGTGGCAGATACGCAGTATTTT. This sequence joins TRBV7-2 and TRBJ2-3; maybe TRBD1 (5 bases). The CDR3 loop spans 14 amino acids. Trimming removed 5 bases from V and 4 bases from J, with 13 bases in between. Germline loops: CDR1 SGHTA, CDR2 FQGNSA.

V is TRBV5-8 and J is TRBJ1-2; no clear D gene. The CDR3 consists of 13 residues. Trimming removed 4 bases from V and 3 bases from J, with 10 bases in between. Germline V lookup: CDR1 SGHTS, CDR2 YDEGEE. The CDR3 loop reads CASSLDGDYGYTF. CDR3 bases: TGTGCCAGCAGCCTGGACGGGGACTATGGCTACACCTTC.

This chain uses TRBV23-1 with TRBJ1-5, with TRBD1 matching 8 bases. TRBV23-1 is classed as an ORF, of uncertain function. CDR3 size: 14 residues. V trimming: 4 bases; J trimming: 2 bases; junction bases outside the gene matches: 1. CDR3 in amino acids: CASSLDRGNQPQHF. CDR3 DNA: TGCGCCAGCAGTCTGGACAGGGGCAATCAGCCCCAGCATTTT.

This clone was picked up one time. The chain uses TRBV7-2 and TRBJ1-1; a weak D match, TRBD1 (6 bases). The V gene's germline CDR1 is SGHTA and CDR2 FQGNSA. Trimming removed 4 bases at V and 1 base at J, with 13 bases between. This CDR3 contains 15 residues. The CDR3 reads CASSSTGKGNTEAFF. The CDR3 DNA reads TGTGCCAGCAGCTCCACAGGGAAGGGGAACACTGAAGCTTTCTTT.

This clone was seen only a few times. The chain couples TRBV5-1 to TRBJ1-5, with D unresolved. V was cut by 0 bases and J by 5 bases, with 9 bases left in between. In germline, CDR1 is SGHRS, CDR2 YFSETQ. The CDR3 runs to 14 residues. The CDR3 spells CASSLGQNDQPQHF. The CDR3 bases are TGCGCCAGCAGCTTGGGTCAGAACGATCAGCCCCAGCATTTT.

The chain's CDR3 is CARSPFPGYTF. The CDR3 coding sequence is TGTGCCAGAAGCCCCTTCCCCGGCTACACCTTC. The chain carries TRBV5-3 and TRBJ1-2; D is unclear. TRBV5-3 is reported as an ORF; its role is uncertain. The CDR3 spans 11 residues. Deletions cut 4 bases from V and 8 bases from J, with 9 bases between.

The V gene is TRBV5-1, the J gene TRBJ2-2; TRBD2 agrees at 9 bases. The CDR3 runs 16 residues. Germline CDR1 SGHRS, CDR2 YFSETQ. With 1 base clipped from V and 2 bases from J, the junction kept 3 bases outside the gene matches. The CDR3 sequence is CASSLLAGANTGELFF. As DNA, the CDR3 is TGCGCCAGCAGCTTGTTAGCGGGGGCCAACACCGGGGAGCTGTTTTTT. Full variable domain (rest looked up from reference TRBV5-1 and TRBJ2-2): KAGVTQTPRYLIKTRGQQVTLSCSPISGHRSVSWYQQTPGQGLQFLFEYFSETQRNKGNFPGRFSGRQFSNSRSEMNVSTLELGDSALYLCASSLLAGANTGELFFGEGSRLTVL.

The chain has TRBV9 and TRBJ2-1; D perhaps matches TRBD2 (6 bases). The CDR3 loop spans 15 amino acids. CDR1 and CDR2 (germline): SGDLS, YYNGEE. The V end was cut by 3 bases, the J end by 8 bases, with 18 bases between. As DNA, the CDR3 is TGTGCCAGCAGCGGAGACTTGGGACTTGTTGATGAGCAGTTCTTC. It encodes CASSGDLGLVDEQFF.

Written as DNA, the CDR3 is TGTGCCAGCAGGGGGGGAGGGGCCGGGAACACTGAAGCTTTCTTT. This codes for CASRGGGAGNTEAFF. The chain is built from TRBV6-5 and TRBJ1-1; possibly TRBD1 for D (5 bases). V dropped 6 bases and J dropped 1 base, with 15 bases sitting between them. Germline V gene sequence: CDR1 MNHEY, CDR2 SVGAGI. The CDR3 runs 15 residues.

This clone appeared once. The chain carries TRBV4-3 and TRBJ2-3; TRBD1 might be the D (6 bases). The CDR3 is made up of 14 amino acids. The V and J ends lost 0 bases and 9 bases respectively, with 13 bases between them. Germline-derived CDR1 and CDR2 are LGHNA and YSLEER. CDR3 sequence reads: CASSQDRGGRTQYF. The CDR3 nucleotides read TGCGCCAGCAGCCAAGATAGAGGGGGAAGAACGCAGTATTTT.

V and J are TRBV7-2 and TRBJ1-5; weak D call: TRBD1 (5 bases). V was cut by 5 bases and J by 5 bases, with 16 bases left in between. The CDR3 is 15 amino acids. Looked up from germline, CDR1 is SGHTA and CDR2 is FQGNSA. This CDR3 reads CASSTNTGTDQPQHF. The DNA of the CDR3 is TGTGCCAGCAGCACCAATACAGGAACCGATCAGCCCCAGCATTTT.